The 3 T cell receptor beta chains below come from one sample, sequenced in a study of OX40 agonist ivuxolimab in advanced cancers. Receptor amplification or capture employed the immunoSEQ multiplex PCR assay. The source is immuneACCESS, and TCRdb retained only in-frame sequences with V and J called. Part of the clones is not carried over; for the studies checked, unresolved V genes explain less than half of this, and the remainder is unexplained. The sample yields 21,000 or so clones; around 83% were counted once. The ten top clones hold roughly 31% of the sample. Source: CD4+ or CD8+ T cells sorted from blood, taken in a trial of the OX40 agonist ivuxolimab. These receptors came from an adult with an advanced solid tumor such as melanoma, head and neck, liver or kidney cancer.

Comment on this clone: This could be a read error, since a much larger clone is one nucleotide away. The J gene is TRBJ2-5, the V gene TRBV29-1, with D possibly matching TRBD2 (5 bases). Judging by the DNA end, TRBJ2-7 fits better; the J call may be wrong. Germline-derived CDR1 and CDR2 are SQVTM and ANQGSEA. The CDR3 extends over 12 amino acids. As DNA, the CDR3 is TGCAGCGTTGGGACCTGGAGGTACGAGCAGTACTTC. Translating it yields CSVGTWRYEQYF.

The V call is TRBV28, the J call TRBJ1-3; 7 bases are shared with TRBD1. Germline lookup yields CDR1 MDHEN and CDR2 SYDVKM. This CDR3 is 15 amino acids long. V lost 1 base and J lost 4; bases outside the gene matches: 4. The CDR3 spells CASSLSQGSGNTIYF. As DNA, the CDR3 is TGTGCCAGCAGTTTATCACAGGGGAGCGGAAACACCATATATTTT.

The chain couples TRBV13 to TRBJ2-1, with D unclear. This CDR3 has 12 residues. Germline CDR1 is PRHDT and CDR2 is FYEKMQ (reference sequence). V was trimmed by 5 bases and J by 3 bases, leaving 5 bases between them. The CDR3 sequence is CASSVDYNEQFF. In nucleotides, the CDR3 is TGTGCCAGCAGCGTCGACTACAATGAGCAGTTCTTC.